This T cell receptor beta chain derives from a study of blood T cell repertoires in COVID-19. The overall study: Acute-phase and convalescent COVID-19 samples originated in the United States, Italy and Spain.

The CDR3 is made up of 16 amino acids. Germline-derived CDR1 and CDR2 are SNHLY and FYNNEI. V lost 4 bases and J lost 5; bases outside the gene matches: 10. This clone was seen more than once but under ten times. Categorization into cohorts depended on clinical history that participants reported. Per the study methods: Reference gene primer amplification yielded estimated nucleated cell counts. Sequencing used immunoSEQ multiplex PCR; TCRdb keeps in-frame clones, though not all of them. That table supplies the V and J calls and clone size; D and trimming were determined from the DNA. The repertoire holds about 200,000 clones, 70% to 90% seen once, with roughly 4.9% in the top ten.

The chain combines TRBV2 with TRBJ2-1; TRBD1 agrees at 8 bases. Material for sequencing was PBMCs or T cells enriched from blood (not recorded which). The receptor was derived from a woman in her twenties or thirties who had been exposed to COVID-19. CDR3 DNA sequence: TGTGCCAGCAGTGGACTATCAGGGGGCATCCACAATGAGCAGTTCTTC. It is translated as CASSGLSGGIHNEQFF.